The clone carrying this TCR beta chain was detected only a few times. The antigen remains unidentified. TCRdb independently ran MiXCR on the RT-PCR reads; one entry per CDR3 protein. The sample comprises over 800,000 distinct CDR3 sequences, about 20% of which are singletons, and roughly a tenth rests with the top ten. The source of the sample is a study of response to subunit inactivated influenza vaccine. General observations from the study: The authors proposed limited new T cell recruitment per seasonal influenza vaccination.

The clonotype was recovered from a man aged 50 to 60 who received an inactivated influenza vaccine. The input for sequencing was PBMCs from blood, taken 4 to 6 days after vaccination.

CDR3 protein: CASSLVASGTQYF. Here the CDR3 DNA reads TGTGCCAGCAGCTTAGTTGCATCTGGGACCCAGTACTTC. The rearrangement joins TRBV7-9 to TRBJ2-5; D unresolved. CDR1 is SEHNR, CDR2 FQNEAQ, per germline (reference sequence). V was trimmed by 1 base and J by 7 bases, leaving 10 bases between them. CDR3 length: 13 amino acids.